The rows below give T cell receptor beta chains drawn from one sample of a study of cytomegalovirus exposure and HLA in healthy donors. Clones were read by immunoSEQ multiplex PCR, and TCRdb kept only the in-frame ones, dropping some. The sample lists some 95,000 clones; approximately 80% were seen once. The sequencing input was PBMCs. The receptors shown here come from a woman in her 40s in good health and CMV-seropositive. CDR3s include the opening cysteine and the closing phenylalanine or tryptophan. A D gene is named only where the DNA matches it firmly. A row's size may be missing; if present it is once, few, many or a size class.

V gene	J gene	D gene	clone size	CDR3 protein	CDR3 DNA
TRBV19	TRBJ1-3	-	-	CASRSLSTGGNTIYF	TGTGCCAGTAGATCCCTTTCGACAGGTGGAAACACCATATATTTT
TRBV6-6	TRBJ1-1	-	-	CASSSDVGGGYTEAFF	TGTGCCAGCAGTTCCGACGTTGGGGGCGGGTACACTGAAGCTTTCTTT
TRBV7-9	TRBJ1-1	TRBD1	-	CASSLSETGAAFF	TGTGCCAGCAGCTTATCGGAGACAGGGGCAGCTTTCTTT
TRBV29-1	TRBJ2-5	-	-	CSVEDRGTSLETQYF	TGCAGCGTTGAAGATCGCGGTACTAGCTTGGAGACCCAGTACTTC
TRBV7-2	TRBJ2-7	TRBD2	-	CASSTRAGVLTYEQYF	TGTGCCAGCAGCACACGAGCGGGAGTATTAACCTACGAGCAGTACTTC
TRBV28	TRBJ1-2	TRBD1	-	CASSTPTGGHGYTF	TGTGCCAGCAGTACCCCGACAGGGGGCCATGGCTACACCTTC
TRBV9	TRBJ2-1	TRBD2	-	CASSVSEREMNEQFF	TGTGCCAGCAGCGTCTCCGAGCGGGAGATGAATGAGCAGTTCTTC
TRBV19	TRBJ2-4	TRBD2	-	CASSIDREGNIQYF	TGTGCCAGTAGTATAGACAGGGAGGGAAACATTCAGTACTTC
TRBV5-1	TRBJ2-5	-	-	CASSWAEQETQYF	TGCGCCAGCAGTTGGGCAGAGCAAGAGACCCAGTACTTC
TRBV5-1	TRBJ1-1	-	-	CASSLVSQGSPEAFF	TGCGCCAGCAGCTTGGTGTCGCAGGGTAGCCCTGAAGCTTTCTTT
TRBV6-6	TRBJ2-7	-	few	CASSTGASPYEQYF	TGTGCCAGCAGTACTGGAGCGTCCCCCTACGAGCAGTACTTC
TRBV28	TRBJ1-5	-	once	CASSLLGLTSNQPQHF	TGTGCCAGCAGTTTATTGGGACTGACTAGCAATCAGCCCCAGCATTTT
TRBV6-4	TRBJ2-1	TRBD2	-	CASSVLATPPYNEQFF	TGTGCCAGCAGTGTACTAGCGACCCCCCCTTACAATGAGCAGTTCTTC
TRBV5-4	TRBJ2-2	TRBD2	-	CASSDDLAGVNTGELFF	TGTGCCAGCAGCGATGATTTAGCGGGAGTGAACACCGGGGAGCTGTTTTTT
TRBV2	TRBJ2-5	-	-	CASSDGQGKTQYF	TGTGCCAGCAGTGACGGGCAGGGGAAGACCCAGTACTTC
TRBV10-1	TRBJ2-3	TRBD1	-	CASSDPGQGTDTQYF	TGCGCCAGCAGTGACCCGGGACAGGGCACAGATACGCAGTATTTT
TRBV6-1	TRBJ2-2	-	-	CASRRTENTGELFF	TGTGCCAGCAGAAGGACAGAGAACACCGGGGAGCTGTTTTTT
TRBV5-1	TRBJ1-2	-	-	CASSPGWEGYGYTF	TGCGCCAGCAGCCCCGGGTGGGAGGGCTATGGCTACACCTTC
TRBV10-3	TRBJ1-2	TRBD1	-	CAISRRTGDYGYTF	TGTGCCATCAGTCGACGGACAGGCGACTATGGCTACACCTTC
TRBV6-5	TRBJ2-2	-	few	CASSYTLTDGELFF	TGTGCCAGCAGTTACACCCTGACAGACGGGGAGCTGTTTTTT
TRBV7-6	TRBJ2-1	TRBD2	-	CASSKLAGDREQFF	TGTGCCAGCAGCAAGCTAGCGGGAGATCGGGAGCAGTTCTTC
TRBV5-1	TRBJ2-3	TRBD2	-	CASSLLAGESTDTQYF	TGCGCCAGCAGCCTATTAGCGGGAGAGAGCACAGATACGCAGTATTTT
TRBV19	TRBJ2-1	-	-	CASTWLGGNEQFF	TGTGCCAGTACTTGGCTAGGGGGCAATGAGCAGTTCTTC
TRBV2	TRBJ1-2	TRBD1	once	CASRWTGGYTF	TGTGCCAGCAGATGGACAGGTGGTTACACCTTC
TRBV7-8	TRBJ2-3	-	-	CASSFVRSGNTDTQYF	TGTGCCAGCAGCTTCGTCCGTAGCGGAAACACAGATACGCAGTATTTT
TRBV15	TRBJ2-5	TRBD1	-	CATSRDRSGTGMVETQYF	TGTGCCACCAGCAGAGATCGCTCGGGGACAGGGATGGTGGAGACCCAGTACTTC
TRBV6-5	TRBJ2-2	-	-	CASKPGDTGELFF	TGTGCCAGCAAACCGGGAGACACCGGGGAGCTGTTTTTT
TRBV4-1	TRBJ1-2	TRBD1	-	CASSQGQGADYGYTF	TGCGCCAGCAGCCAAGGACAGGGGGCGGACTATGGCTACACCTTC
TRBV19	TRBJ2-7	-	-	CASTGGAEQYF	TGTGCCAGTACGGGCGGGGCGGAGCAGTACTTC
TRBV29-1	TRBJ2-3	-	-	CSVRGLGTDTQYF	TGCAGCGTTCGGGGACTCGGCACAGATACGCAGTATTTT
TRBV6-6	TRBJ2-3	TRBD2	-	CASSYGLAGIDTQYF	TGTGCCAGCAGTTACGGTCTAGCGGGAATAGATACGCAGTATTTT
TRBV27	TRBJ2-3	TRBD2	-	CASRGLAGVVSTSTDTQYF	TGTGCCAGCAGGGGACTAGCGGGAGTCGTCTCTACTAGCACAGATACGCAGTATTTT
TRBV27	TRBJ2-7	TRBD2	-	CASSSLAGGPWEQYF	TGTGCCAGCAGTTCCTTAGCGGGAGGGCCTTGGGAGCAGTACTTC
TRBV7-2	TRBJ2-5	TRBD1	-	CASSSQRDRGETQYF	TGTGCCAGCAGCTCCCAACGGGACAGGGGAGAGACCCAGTACTTC
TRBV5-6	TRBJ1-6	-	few	CASSSLGAKYLNSPLHF	TGTGCCAGCAGTTCTCTTGGGGCAAAGTACCTGAATTCACCCCTCCACTTT
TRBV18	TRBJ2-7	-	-	CASSLSAGFEQYF	TGTGCCAGCTCACTCTCGGCAGGGTTCGAGCAGTACTTC
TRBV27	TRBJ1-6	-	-	CASRPRGDSPLHF	TGTGCCAGCAGGCCCCGGGGGGACTCACCCCTCCACTTT
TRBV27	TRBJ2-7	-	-	CASSPLGPSRWYF	TGTGCCAGCAGCCCCTTGGGGCCGTCTCGATGGTACTTC
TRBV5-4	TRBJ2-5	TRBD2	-	CASHREGGGEETQYF	TGTGCCAGTCACCGGGAGGGCGGAGGAGAAGAGACCCAGTACTTC
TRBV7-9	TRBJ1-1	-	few	CASSSGTEAFF	TGTGCCAGCAGTAGCGGGACTGAAGCTTTCTTT
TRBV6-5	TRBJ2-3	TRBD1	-	CASRQGLLNTQYF	TGTGCCAGCCGACAGGGGTTATTAAATACGCAGTATTTT
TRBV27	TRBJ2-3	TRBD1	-	CASSLFWTGGDTQYF	TGTGCCAGCAGTTTATTTTGGACAGGGGGTGATACGCAGTATTTT
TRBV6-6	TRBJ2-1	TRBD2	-	CASIQTSGRAGEQFF	TGTGCCAGCATCCAGACTAGCGGGAGGGCGGGGGAGCAGTTCTTC
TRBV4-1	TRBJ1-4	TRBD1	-	CASSRRDRATNEKLFF	TGCGCCAGCAGCCGACGGGACAGGGCTACTAATGAAAAACTGTTTTTT
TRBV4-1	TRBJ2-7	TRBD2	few	CASSQGGVGLAGGRTYEQYF	TGCGCCAGCAGCCAAGGAGGCGTAGGACTAGCGGGAGGAAGGACCTACGAGCAGTACTTC
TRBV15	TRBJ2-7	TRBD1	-	CATSRDRGYEQYF	TGTGCCACCAGCAGGGACAGGGGCTACGAGCAGTACTTC
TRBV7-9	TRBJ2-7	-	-	CASSFRYYEQYF	TGTGCCAGCAGCTTTCGTTACTACGAGCAGTACTTC
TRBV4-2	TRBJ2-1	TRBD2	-	CASSQDGLAGGEQFF	TGTGCCAGCAGCCAAGATGGACTAGCGGGAGGTGAGCAGTTCTTC
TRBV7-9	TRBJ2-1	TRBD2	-	CASSEKLGLAALNEQFF	TGTGCCAGCAGCGAGAAGCTGGGACTAGCAGCTTTGAATGAGCAGTTCTTC
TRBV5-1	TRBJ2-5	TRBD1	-	CASSVGQGRETQYF	TGCGCCAGCAGCGTAGGACAGGGACGGGAGACCCAGTACTTC